The 23 T cell receptor beta chains below all came from one sample that was sequenced in a study of identical twins. TCRdb re-called the 5' RACE reads through MiXCR, storing one row per CDR3 protein. The sample lists 420,000 or so distinct CDR3 sequences, around 18% occurring once. Sequencing input: naive T cells sorted from blood. Every receptor here comes from a man between 45 and 60 years old in good health.

The rearrangement joins TRBV5-1 to TRBJ2-7, with 8 positions matching TRBD2. The CDR3 is 14 amino acids. Germline V gene data show CDR1 as SGHRS and CDR2 as YFSETQ. The junction had 2 bases not matched to a gene; V was cut back by 0 bases and J by 3 bases. The CDR3 region is CASSLELADYEQYF. The CDR3 bases are TGCGCCAGCAGCTTGGAACTAGCGGACTACGAGCAGTACTTC.

This chain joins TRBV13 and TRBJ2-2; 13 nucleotides agree with TRBD2. CDR1 and CDR2 from the germline V gene are PRHDT and FYEKMQ (reference sequence). The CDR3 loop spans 17 amino acids. Trimming took 5 bases from V and 1 from J; bases not matched to a gene: 4. The CDR3 coding sequence is TGTGCCAGCAGCCCCAGGACTAGCGGGGGGAACACCGGGGAGCTGTTTTTT. Amino acids: CASSPRTSGGNTGELFF.

This clonotype was observed a handful of times. V usage is TRBV7-9 and J usage is TRBJ2-5, with 7 positions matching TRBD1. V gave up 10 bases and J gave up 4 bases; unmatched junction bases: 12. Looked up from germline, CDR1 is SEHNR and CDR2 is FQNEAQ (reference sequence). The CDR3 is made up of 14 amino acids. The chain's CDR3 is CATSPRQGRETQYF. The CDR3, as DNA: TGTGCCACCTCTCCCCGACAGGGCAGAGAGACCCAGTACTTC. The full variable domain, its missing parts supplied by reference TRBV7-9 and TRBJ2-5, is DTGVSQNPRHKITKRGQNVTFRCDPISEHNRLYWYRQTLGQGPEFLTYFQNEAQLEKSRLLSDRFSAERPKGSFSTLEIQRTEQGDSAMYLCATSPRQGRETQYFGPGTRLLVL.

This clonotype turned up a few times. The CDR3 loop reads CASGIGTSGSIREQYF. The CDR3 DNA reads TGCGCCAGCGGCATAGGGACTAGCGGGAGCATTAGAGAGCAGTACTTC. This chain links TRBV5-1 with TRBJ2-7; 14 bases are a match to TRBD2. Germline CDR1 is SGHRS and CDR2 is YFSETQ. The CDR3 length is 16 residues. With V trimmed by 7 bases and J by 7 bases, 13 bases remained unmatched.

For the CDR3, the DNA is TGTGCCAGCAGCTTAGAAGGAGCGGGGGGGCCAACGCAGTATTTT. Amino acids: CASSLEGAGGPTQYF. The V gene is TRBV11-2, the J gene TRBJ2-3, with TRBD2 identical over 10 bases. J gave up 9 bases and V 0 bases, and 6 bases lay outside the gene matches. CDR1 SGHAT and CDR2 FQNNGV come from the germline V gene. The CDR3 contains 15 residues.

This sequence joins TRBV30 and TRBJ2-3, with TRBD2 identical over 11 bases. Germline assignment: CDR1 GTSNPN and CDR2 SVGIG (reference sequence). J lost 9 bases, V lost 2 bases, and 7 bases had no gene match. This CDR3 has 14 amino acids. The DNA of the CDR3 is TGTGCCTGGAGTATTAGCGGGAGGGCCCCCACGCAGTATTTT. This encodes CAWSISGRAPTQYF.

The chain employs TRBV29-1 and TRBJ2-2, with a possible D match to TRBD1 (6 bases). The CDR3 is made up of 14 amino acids. Germline CDR1 SQVTM, CDR2 ANQGSEA. Trimming shortened V by 5 bases and J by 0 bases, and 10 bases separated the two germline ends. CDR3 region: CSVQGHSNTGELFF. CDR3 nucleotide sequence: TGCAGCGTTCAGGGACACTCGAACACCGGGGAGCTGTTTTTT.

This clonotype was detected only once. V and J are TRBV20-1 and TRBJ2-7; no clear D gene. CDR3 length: 11 residues. CDR1 is DFQATT, CDR2 SNEGSKA, per germline (reference sequence). The germline V and J ends were trimmed by 6 bases and 3 bases, with 9 bases remaining between them. The CDR3 DNA reads TGCAGTGCGCTCACCGACTACGAGCAGTACTTC. Its protein is CSALTDYEQYF.

In this sample, this clonotype turned up a few times. The chain uses TRBV28 and TRBJ2-2; 9 nucleotides match TRBD2. Germline V lookup: CDR1 MDHEN, CDR2 SYDVKM. Trimming cost V 6 bases and J 7 bases; bases outside gene matches: 18. The CDR3 contains 18 residues. This CDR3 reads CASSLSPIAGVDHGELFF. In DNA, the CDR3 is TGTGCCAGCAGCCTAAGCCCCATAGCGGGAGTTGACCACGGGGAGCTGTTTTTT.

The chain uses TRBV5-1 and TRBJ2-1; D not resolved. In germline, CDR1 is SGHRS, CDR2 YFSETQ. The V end lost 0 bases, the J end lost 9 bases, and 19 bases lay between the germline ends. This CDR3 is 16 amino acids long. CDR3 DNA: TGCGCCAGCAGCTTGGATCCCGGGTCAACGGGCGGTGAGCAGTTCTTC. Its translation: CASSLDPGSTGGEQFF.

The rearrangement uses TRBV20-1 and TRBJ2-7; tentatively, D is TRBD2 (7 bases). This CDR3 comprises 15 residues. V was clipped by 3 bases and J by 5 bases, with 20 bases between them. From germline, CDR1 is DFQATT and CDR2 SNEGSKA (reference sequence). The CDR3 spells CSARVGGGGIHEQYF. The CDR3 nucleotides read TGCAGTGCTAGGGTTGGAGGGGGGGGTATCCACGAGCAGTACTTC.

The genes are TRBV5-1 and TRBJ2-3; 7 bases agree with TRBD1. V was pared by 0 bases and J by 12 bases, with 7 bases of the junction left unmatched. From germline, CDR1 is SGHRS and CDR2 YFSETQ. The CDR3 has 13 residues. The CDR3 DNA follows: TGCGCCAGCAGCTTGGACGACAGGGTCCGACAGTATTTT. Protein: CASSLDDRVRQYF. Full variable domain (rest looked up from reference TRBV5-1 and TRBJ2-3): KAGVTQTPRYLIKTRGQQVTLSCSPISGHRSVSWYQQTPGQGLQFLFEYFSETQRNKGNFPGRFSGRQFSNSRSEMNVSTLELGDSALYLCASSLDDRVRQYFGPGTRLTVL.

The genes are TRBV29-1 and TRBJ2-5; D gene unclear. The CDR3 covers 13 residues. Germline V gives CDR1 SQVTM, CDR2 ANQGSEA. Trimming removed 4 bases from V and 4 bases from J, with 13 bases in between. CDR3 protein: CSVALRQRETQYF. CDR3 nucleotide sequence: TGCAGCGTTGCTCTTAGGCAGAGAGAGACCCAGTACTTC.

This clonotype has only a few counts. The chain couples TRBV12-3 or TRBV12-4 to TRBJ2-2; the D gene is possibly TRBD2 (5 bases). This CDR3 is built from 14 residues. Trimming pared 8 bases from V and 6 bases from J, leaving 16 bases between. CDR3 sequence: CASGGGNLPGELFF. The CDR3 bases are TGTGCCAGCGGAGGAGGAAACCTACCCGGGGAGCTGTTTTTT.

This clonotype showed up just a few times. This chain connects TRBV7-9 to TRBJ2-5; 7 nucleotides match TRBD2. J gave up 4 bases and V 1 base, and 9 bases lay outside the gene matches. The V gene's germline CDR1 is SEHNR and CDR2 FQNEAQ (reference sequence). The CDR3 sequence is 16 residues long. The CDR3 sequence: CASSLVRGLERETQYF. The CDR3 DNA reads TGTGCCAGCAGCTTAGTCCGTGGACTAGAAAGAGAGACCCAGTACTTC.

This clonotype was observed at least ten times. V and J are TRBV5-1 and TRBJ1-2, with D possibly TRBD1 on 5 matching bases. The CDR3 has 15 amino acids. CDR1 is SGHRS and CDR2 is YFSETQ in the germline V gene. V lost 4 bases and J 4 bases, leaving 17 bases between the germline ends. As DNA, the CDR3 is TGCGCCAGCAGCCGGGACGGGGGGTTGAGCTATGGCTACACCTTC. It translates to CASSRDGGLSYGYTF.

The rearrangement links TRBV12-3 or TRBV12-4 to TRBJ2-7; D is perhaps TRBD1 or TRBD2 (5 bases each). The CDR3 contains 13 residues. Deletions cut 4 bases from V and 6 bases from J, with 13 bases between. CDR3 nucleotides: TGTGCCAGCAGTTACCGGGACCAGGGCGAGCAGTACTTC. Residues: CASSYRDQGEQYF.

The chain carries TRBV28 and TRBJ1-5, with TRBD1 as a possible D gene (5 bases). The CDR3 covers 16 residues. Germline-derived CDR1 and CDR2 are MDHEN and SYDVKM. V lost 5 bases and J lost 7, with 21 bases in between. Here the CDR3 reads CASSRVSRVSRQPQHF. The CDR3, as DNA: TGTGCCAGCAGTCGGGTGAGCAGGGTAAGCAGGCAGCCCCAGCATTTT.

The chain uses TRBV20-1 and TRBJ1-6; TRBD1 aligns across 10 bases. The CDR3 runs 14 residues. Germline-derived CDR1 and CDR2 are DFQATT and SNEGSKA (reference sequence). The V and J ends lost 1 base and 7 bases, in that order; junction bases with no gene match: 1. The CDR3 loop is CSARGQGANSPLHF. The DNA for the CDR3 is TGCAGTGCTAGAGGACAGGGGGCGAATTCACCCCTCCACTTT.

This clonotype was counted ten times or more. The junction departs from germline at one end; a sequencing error may be responsible. This chain connects TRBV7-7 to TRBJ1-5; 9 bases are shared with TRBD1. CDR1 is SSHAT and CDR2 is FNYEAQ in the germline V gene (reference sequence). This CDR3 contains 17 residues. CDR3 amino acids: CASSSPDRGDSNQPQHF. Here the CDR3 DNA reads TGTGCTAGCAGCTCACCGGACAGGGGCGATAGCAATCAGCCCCAGCATTTT.

This clonotype was detected only a few times. As DNA, the CDR3 is TGTGCCAGCAGCTTAGCGCCCCCGGATTACGAGCAGTACTTC. It yields the protein CASSLAPPDYEQYF. This sequence joins TRBV7-9 and TRBJ2-7; D is ambiguous. V was trimmed by 0 bases and J by 4 bases, leaving 10 bases between them. Germline-derived CDR1 and CDR2 are SEHNR and FQNEAQ (reference sequence). This CDR3 contains 14 residues.

This clonotype was seen at least ten times. The chain links TRBV4-3 to TRBJ1-6, with unresolved D. The length of the CDR3 is 17 residues. V was cut by 0 bases and J by 7 bases, with 16 bases left in between. Germline V lookup: CDR1 LGHNA, CDR2 YSLEER. CDR3 region: CASSQDRQGRSNSPLHF. CDR3 in DNA: TGCGCCAGCAGCCAAGACCGACAAGGCAGGTCAAATTCACCCCTCCACTTT.

The chain is built from TRBV10-3 and TRBJ2-7; D not certain. Germline V lookup: CDR1 ENHRY, CDR2 SYGVKD. The V and J ends lost 2 bases and 2 bases respectively, with 16 bases between them. There are 16 residues in the CDR3. CDR3 DNA sequence: TGTGCCATCAGTGAGGGCGAACACTCATCCGCCTACGAGCAGTACTTC. Translation: CAISEGEHSSAYEQYF.